Sequencing of this T cell receptor (beta chain) was carried out in a study of Ad26.COV2.S vaccination and SARS-CoV-2 variants. In the study overall: Ad26.COV2.S given intramuscularly, once or twice 56 days apart. Study-level findings and limits: From the TCR breadth and depth analyses, total T cell responses may have been underestimated.

Sample treatment: around 19 received Ad26.COV2.S at low or high dose, single or two shots; a few received placebo; per-sample allocation not given. Sampling was performed 63 days after the first vaccine or placebo injection. CDR3 length: 13 amino acids. V was trimmed by 4 bases and J by 10 bases, leaving 16 bases between them. The germline gives CDR1 SGHTA, CDR2 FQGNSA. Method: immunoSEQ multiplex PCR; TCRdb's copy keeps in-frame clones and lacks some. The data hold approximately 350,000 clones, with around 82% observed a single time. Of note for this clone: Its matching antigen is unknown.

The sequenced sample was peripheral blood, obtained in a trial of Ad26.COV2.S vaccine versus placebo. The receptor was derived from a person aged 18-65 years who received the Ad26.COV2.S COVID-19 vaccine or a placebo. The V gene is TRBV7-2, the J gene TRBJ1-2; D perhaps matches TRBD1 (6 bases). For the CDR3, the DNA is TGTGCCAGCAGCTCGTCTACAGGGTCGACCTACACCTTC. It specifies CASSSSTGSTYTF.